The rows below give T cell receptor beta chains drawn from one sample of a study of blood T cell repertoires in COVID-19. Assay: immunoSEQ multiplex PCR; the TCRdb copy retains only in-frame clones and omits some. The sample consists of 400,000 or so clones, roughly 88% of them appearing once. The source material was PBMCs or T cells enriched from blood (not recorded which). These receptors were collected from a man aged 18 to 35 who had recovered from COVID-19. Each CDR3 is given with its conserved first and last residue. A D gene is named only where the DNA matches it firmly. Size tells how often a clone was seen (once, few, many) or the class of an expanded clone, and some rows leave it out.

CDR3 length	V gene	clone size	D gene	J gene	CDR3 protein	CDR3 DNA
12	TRBV7-8	once	NA	TRBJ1-5	CASSQRDQPQHF	TGTGCCAGCAGCCAGCGGGATCAGCCCCAGCATTTT
13	TRBV12-3/TRBV12-4	NA	NA	TRBJ1-5	CASSLSSNQPQHF	TGTGCCAGCAGTTTAAGCAGCAATCAGCCCCAGCATTTT
15	TRBV11-2	few	NA	TRBJ1-1	CASSLVGGASTEAFF	TGTGCCAGCAGCTTAGTGGGGGGGGCCAGCACTGAAGCTTTCTTT
14	TRBV2	once	TRBD1	TRBJ1-2	CASQGGRGVYGYTF	TGTGCCAGCCAGGGGGGCAGGGGAGTCTATGGCTACACCTTC
15	TRBV4-1	NA	TRBD1	TRBJ2-7	CASSQDGTGVYEQYF	TGCGCCAGCAGCCAAGATGGGACAGGGGTGTACGAGCAGTACTTC
14	TRBV9	NA	NA	TRBJ1-6	CASSGRDTYSPLHF	TGTGCCAGCAGCGGCCGGGACACTTATTCACCCCTCCACTTT
15	TRBV6-5	once	NA	TRBJ1-5	CASKETEYSNQPQHF	TGTGCCAGCAAAGAAACAGAATATAGCAATCAGCCCCAGCATTTT
14	TRBV27	NA	TRBD1	TRBJ1-2	CASRRGSGGELYTF	TGTGCCAGCAGGCGGGGGTCAGGGGGCGAACTTTACACCTTC
15	TRBV9	NA	NA	TRBJ2-7	CASSVNPSGPYEQYF	TGTGCCAGCAGCGTAAATCCCAGCGGGCCCTACGAGCAGTACTTC
18	TRBV3-1/TRBV3-2	once	TRBD2	TRBJ2-1	CASSQDPLGAGGWDEQFF	TGTGCCAGCAGCCAAGATCCCCTAGGAGCGGGAGGTTGGGATGAGCAGTTCTTC
13	TRBV2	NA	TRBD1	TRBJ1-5	CASSLTGDQPQHF	TGTGCCAGCAGTCTCACAGGGGATCAGCCCCAGCATTTT
12	TRBV10-3	NA	NA	TRBJ1-2	CAIRASNYGYTF	TGTGCCATCAGAGCTTCTAACTATGGCTACACCTTC
16	TRBV6-5	NA	NA	TRBJ2-7	CASSYGRGGASYEQYF	TGTGCCAGCAGTTACGGGCGAGGAGGGGCTTCGTACGAGCAGTACTTC
12	TRBV12-3/TRBV12-4	NA	NA	TRBJ1-1	CASRGGSSEAFF	TGTGCCAGCCGGGGGGGGTCTTCTGAAGCTTTCTTT
15	TRBV15	NA	TRBD1	TRBJ1-2	CATSRAETGLGGYTF	TGTGCCACCAGCAGAGCAGAGACAGGGCTTGGCGGCTACACCTTC
16	TRBV28	NA	NA	TRBJ1-2	CASSLSRRAAGYGYTF	TGTGCCAGCAGTTTAAGTAGGCGGGCGGCGGGGTATGGCTACACCTTC
17	TRBV4-1	NA	NA	TRBJ1-4	CASSPIIGGASNEKLFF	TGCGCCAGCAGCCCTATAATAGGCGGAGCATCTAATGAAAAACTGTTTTTT
16	TRBV27	NA	NA	TRBJ1-2	CASSLSVGGPVYGYTF	TGTGCCAGCAGTTTATCCGTCGGAGGCCCCGTATATGGCTACACCTTC
15	TRBV7-3	NA	NA	TRBJ2-2	CASSLIGSLTGELFF	TGTGCCAGCAGCTTAATAGGGAGTCTGACCGGGGAGCTGTTTTTT
17	TRBV10-2	NA	TRBD1	TRBJ1-5	CASSETGTGSSNQPQHF	TGCGCCAGCAGTGAGACTGGGACAGGCTCTAGCAATCAGCCCCAGCATTTT
15	TRBV3-1/TRBV3-2	NA	TRBD1	TRBJ1-6	CASSQGQVYNSPLHF	TGTGCCAGCAGCCAGGGACAGGTTTATAATTCACCCCTCCACTTT
14	TRBV2	NA	NA	TRBJ1-1	CASSESAENTEAFF	TGTGCCAGCAGTGAATCTGCAGAAAACACTGAAGCTTTCTTT
15	TRBV7-2	few	NA	TRBJ1-2	CASSSSDRNSYGYTF	TGTGCCAGCAGCTCCTCGGACAGAAACTCCTATGGCTACACCTTC